This T cell receptor beta chain was recovered during a study of T cell repertoires in cytomegalovirus infection. Study overall: The public TCR beta signatures pointed to both CMV infection and matching HLA type. Study observations and caveats: HLA-C-restricted TCR beta clonotypes specific for CMV led the ex vivo response. People with CMV and the relevant HLA were identified by cumulative public TCR beta family frequency.

TCRdb processed the reads anew with MiXCR; each CDR3 protein has one entry. Of more than 300,000 distinct CDR3 sequences listed, 34% are singletons. This clonotype was seen once. The antigen is undetermined. The CDR3 consists of 13 residues. Germline V lookup: CDR1 SGHTA, CDR2 FQGNSA. Trimming pared 5 bases from V and 10 bases from J, leaving 18 bases between. This chain connects TRBV7-2 to TRBJ2-7; D ambiguous. Sample: cultured PBMCs, taken from culture after CMV antigen stimulation. This sequence originates from a human donor in good health (CMV status not recorded). Some clones in this sample may be carry-over from other donors' samples. This CDR3 reads CASSPELLRTQYF. The CDR3 coding sequence is TGTGCCAGCAGCCCAGAGCTTTTGAGAACACAGTACTTC.